A single sample is the source of the 8 T cell receptor beta chains below, sequenced in a study of cytomegalovirus exposure and HLA in healthy donors. The PCR used 60 Vbeta and 13 Jbeta primers. Generated by immunoSEQ multiplex PCR, the TCRdb table keeps only in-frame clones and is missing some. The sample has roughly 140,000 clones, around 79% seen once. The sample taken for sequencing was PBMCs. The receptors stem from a woman between 35 and 50 years old in good health and CMV-seropositive.

This CDR3 is CASNRVGGETQYF. The CDR3 nucleotides are TGTGCCAGCAACCGGGTTGGGGGGGAGACCCAGTACTTC. This chain uses TRBV28 with TRBJ2-5; D is possibly TRBD2 (6 bases). The CDR3 covers 13 residues. The V end was cut by 7 bases, the J end by 5 bases, with 14 bases between. The germline V gene encodes CDR1 MDHEN and CDR2 SYDVKM.

This rearrangement joins TRBV7-9 to TRBJ1-1; weak D call: TRBD1 (6 bases). V lost 3 bases and J 1 base, leaving 9 bases between the germline ends. This CDR3 contains 14 residues. Germline CDR1 reads SEHNR; CDR2 reads FQNEAQ (reference sequence). DNA for the CDR3: TGTGCCAGCAGCTTCGGACAGACGAACACTGAAGCTTTCTTT. It encodes CASSFGQTNTEAFF.

The chain has TRBV15 and TRBJ1-2; D gene ambiguous. CDR1 is LNHNV and CDR2 is YYDKDF in the germline V gene (reference sequence). Trimming cost V 5 bases and J 9 bases, with 13 bases left between them. The CDR3 has 12 residues. The CDR3 nucleotides read TGTGCCACCAGCGGAGGTTGGAGGAGCTACACCTTC. Translating gives CATSGGWRSYTF.

The V and J genes are TRBV28 and TRBJ1-1, with 9 bases aligning to TRBD1. Germline V CDR1 and CDR2: MDHEN, SYDVKM. The V segment lost 6 bases and the J segment 1 base; nucleotides outside the gene matches: 9. This CDR3 is built from 16 residues. CDR3 sequence (DNA): TGTGCCAGCAGCTTCCCGGGACAGGGATCGAACACTGAAGCTTTCTTT. Translation: CASSFPGQGSNTEAFF.

This clone was counted a few times. V and J are TRBV5-1 and TRBJ1-1; tentative D call: TRBD1 (5 bases). Germline V CDR1 and CDR2: SGHRS, YFSETQ. The CDR3 has 15 residues. The V and J ends lost 4 bases and 1 base respectively, with 14 bases between them. The CDR3 nucleotides are TGCGCCAGCAGCGTTACAGGCGGCGCGAACACTGAAGCTTTCTTT. This translates into CASSVTGGANTEAFF.

The rearrangement uses TRBV5-4 and TRBJ1-4; 7 bases match TRBD1. The V and J ends lost 0 bases and 2 bases, in that order; junction bases with no gene match: 7. This CDR3 has 17 amino acids. The germline V gene encodes CDR1 SGHNT and CDR2 YYREEE (reference sequence). CDR3 in amino acids: CASSLGVKGATNEKLFF. In nucleotides, the CDR3 is TGTGCCAGCAGCTTGGGCGTAAAGGGGGCGACTAATGAAAAACTGTTTTTT.

The rearrangement joins TRBV30 to TRBJ2-5; D is uncertain. The CDR3 runs 10 residues. Between the trimmed V and J ends, which lost 4 bases and 5 bases, there was a span of 5 bases. CDR1 is GTSNPN and CDR2 is SVGIG in the germline V gene (reference sequence). CDR3 sequence (DNA): TGTGCCTGGATAGTGGAGACCCAGTACTTC. Translating it yields CAWIVETQYF.

The V call is TRBV30, the J call TRBJ2-7; possibly TRBD2 for D (6 bases). The CDR3 runs to 13 residues. In germline, CDR1 is GTSNPN, CDR2 SVGIG (reference sequence). With 2 bases removed from V and 5 bases from J, the gap between germline ends came to 13 bases. CDR3 in DNA: TGTGCCTGGAGTCTGGAGGGGCCTAACGAGCAGTACTTC. Translating gives CAWSLEGPNEQYF.